This TCR beta chain emerged from a study of identical twins. On this clonotype itself: What it binds is not known.

The CDR3 contains 14 residues. MiXCR was run by TCRdb on the 5' RACE reads, yielding one entry per CDR3 protein. The data contain 240,000 or so distinct CDR3 sequences, about 13% of them seen just once; the ten biggest clones take up 3.5% to 5%. Study-wide findings and caveats: Clonotypes of the beta chain that were abundant in cord blood carried fewer insertions (memory repertoires showed none). In zero-insertion analyses, partial confounding could arise from invariant MAIT and iNKT cells.

Another study also made use of these data, one on yellow fever vaccine responses in identical twins. This second study says: Reportedly, twins showed a vaccine T cell response that looked partly convergent and partly personalized.

The rearrangement uses TRBV21-1 and TRBJ2-5; the table's D call, TRBD1, has no DNA check behind it. TRBV21-1 is annotated as a pseudogene. This receptor was identified in a woman between 18 and 29 years old in good health. The source material was memory (CD45RO+) T cells sorted from blood. The DNA of the CDR3 is TGTGCCAGCAGCAGCAGGGGCTCGCGAGAGACCCAGTACTTC. Residues: CASSSRGSRETQYF.